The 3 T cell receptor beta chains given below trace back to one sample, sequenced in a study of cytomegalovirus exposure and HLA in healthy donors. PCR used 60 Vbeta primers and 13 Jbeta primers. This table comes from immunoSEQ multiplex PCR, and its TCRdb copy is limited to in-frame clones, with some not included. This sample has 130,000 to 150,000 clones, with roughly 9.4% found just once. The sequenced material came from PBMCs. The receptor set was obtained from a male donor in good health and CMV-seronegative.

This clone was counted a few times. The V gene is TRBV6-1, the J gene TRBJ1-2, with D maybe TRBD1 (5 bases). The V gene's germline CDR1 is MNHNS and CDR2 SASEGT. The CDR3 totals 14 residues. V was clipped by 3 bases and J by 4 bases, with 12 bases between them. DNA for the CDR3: TGTGCCAGCAGTGATTTAGGGGCTGTCTATGGCTACACCTTC. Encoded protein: CASSDLGAVYGYTF.

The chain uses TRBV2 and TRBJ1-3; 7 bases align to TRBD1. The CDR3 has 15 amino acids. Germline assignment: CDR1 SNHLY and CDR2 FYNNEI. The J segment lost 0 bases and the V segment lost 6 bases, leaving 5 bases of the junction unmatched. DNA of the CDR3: TGTGCCAGCAGCCAGGGGACAGCCTCTGGAAACACCATATATTTT. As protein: CASSQGTASGNTIYF.

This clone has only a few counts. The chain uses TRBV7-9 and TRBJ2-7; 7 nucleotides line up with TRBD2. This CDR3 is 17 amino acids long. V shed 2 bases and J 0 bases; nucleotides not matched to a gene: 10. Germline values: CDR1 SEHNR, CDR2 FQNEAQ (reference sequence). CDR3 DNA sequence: TGTGCCAGCAGCTTACCTTTACTAGCGCCGAGCTCCTACGAGCAGTACTTC. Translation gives CASSLPLLAPSSYEQYF.